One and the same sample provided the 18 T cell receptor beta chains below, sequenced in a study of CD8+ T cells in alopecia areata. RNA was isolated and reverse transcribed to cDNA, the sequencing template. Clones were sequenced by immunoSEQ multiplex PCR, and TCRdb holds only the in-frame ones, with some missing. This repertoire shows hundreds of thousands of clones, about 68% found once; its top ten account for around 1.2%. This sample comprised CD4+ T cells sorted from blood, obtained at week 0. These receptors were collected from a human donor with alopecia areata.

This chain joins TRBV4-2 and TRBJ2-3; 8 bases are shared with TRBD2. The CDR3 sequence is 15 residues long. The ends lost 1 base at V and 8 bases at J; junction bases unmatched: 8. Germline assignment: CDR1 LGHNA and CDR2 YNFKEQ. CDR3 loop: CASSQAGGLEGTQYF. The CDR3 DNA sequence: TGTGCCAGCAGCCAAGCGGGGGGGCTGGAGGGTACGCAGTATTTT.

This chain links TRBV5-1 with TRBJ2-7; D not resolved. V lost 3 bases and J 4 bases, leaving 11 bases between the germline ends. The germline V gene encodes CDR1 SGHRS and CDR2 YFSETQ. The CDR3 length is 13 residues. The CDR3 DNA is TGCGCCAGCAGCTCCGAGAATCCGTACGAGCAGTACTTC. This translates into CASSSENPYEQYF.

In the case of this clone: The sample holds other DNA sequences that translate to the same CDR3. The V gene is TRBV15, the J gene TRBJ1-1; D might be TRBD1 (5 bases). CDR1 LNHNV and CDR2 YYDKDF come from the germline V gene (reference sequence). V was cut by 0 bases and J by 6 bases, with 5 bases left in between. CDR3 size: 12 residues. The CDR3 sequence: CATSRDRAEAFF. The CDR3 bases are TGTGCCACCAGCAGAGACAGGGCTGAAGCTTTCTTT. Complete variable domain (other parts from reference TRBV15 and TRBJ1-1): DAMVIQNPRYQVTQFGKPVTLSCSQTLNHNVMYWYQQKSSQAPKLLFHYYDKDFNNEADTPDNFQSRRPNTSFCFLDIRSPGLGDTAMYLCATSRDRAEAFFGQGTRLTVV.

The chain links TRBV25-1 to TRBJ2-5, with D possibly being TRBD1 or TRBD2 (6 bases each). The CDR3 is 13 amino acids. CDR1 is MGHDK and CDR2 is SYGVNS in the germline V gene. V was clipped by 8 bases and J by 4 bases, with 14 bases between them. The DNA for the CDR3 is TGTGCCAGCGCTAAAGGGGGAGGAGAGACCCAGTACTTC. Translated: CASAKGGGETQYF.

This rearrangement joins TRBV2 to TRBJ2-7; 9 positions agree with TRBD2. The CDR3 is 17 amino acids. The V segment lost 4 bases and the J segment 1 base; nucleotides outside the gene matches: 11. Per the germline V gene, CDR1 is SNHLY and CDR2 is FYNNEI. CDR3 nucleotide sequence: TGTGCCAGCAGTGGAACTCCCCGACTAGCGGATTCCTACGAGCAGTACTTC. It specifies CASSGTPRLADSYEQYF.

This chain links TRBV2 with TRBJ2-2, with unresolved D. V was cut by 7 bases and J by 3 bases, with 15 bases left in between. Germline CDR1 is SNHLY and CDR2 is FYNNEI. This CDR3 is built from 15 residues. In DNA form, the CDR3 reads TGTGCCAGCACCCCCGTTGTGGGATACACCGGGGAGCTGTTTTTT. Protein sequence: CASTPVVGYTGELFF.

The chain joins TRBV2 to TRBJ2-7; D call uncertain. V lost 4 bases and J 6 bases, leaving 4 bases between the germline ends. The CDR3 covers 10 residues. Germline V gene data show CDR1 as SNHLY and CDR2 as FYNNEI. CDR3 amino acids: CASSVREQYF. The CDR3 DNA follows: TGTGCCAGCAGTGTCCGCGAGCAGTACTTC. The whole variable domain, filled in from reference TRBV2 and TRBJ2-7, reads EPEVTQTPSHQVTQMGQEVILRCVPISNHLYFYWYRQILGQKVEFLVSFYNNEISEKSEIFDDQFSVERPDGSNFTLKIRSTKLEDSAMYFCASSVREQYFGPGTRLTVT.

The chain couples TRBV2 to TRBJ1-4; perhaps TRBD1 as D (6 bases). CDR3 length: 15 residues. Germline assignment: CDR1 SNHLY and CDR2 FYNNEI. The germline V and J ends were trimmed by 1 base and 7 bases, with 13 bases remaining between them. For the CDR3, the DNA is TGTGCCAGCAGTGAAGACAGGGATGGCGGTGAAAAACTGTTTTTT. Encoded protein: CASSEDRDGGEKLFF.

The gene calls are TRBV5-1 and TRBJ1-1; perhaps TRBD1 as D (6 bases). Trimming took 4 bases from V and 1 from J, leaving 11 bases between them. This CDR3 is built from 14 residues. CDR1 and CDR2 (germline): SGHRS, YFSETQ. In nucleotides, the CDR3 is TGCGCCAGCAGCGTGGAGGGACAGAACACTGAAGCTTTCTTT. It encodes CASSVEGQNTEAFF.

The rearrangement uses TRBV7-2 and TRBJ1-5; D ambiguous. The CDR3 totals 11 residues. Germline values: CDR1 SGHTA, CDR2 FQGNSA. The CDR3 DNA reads TGTGGCCCACGGGGAGATCAGCCCCAGCATTTT. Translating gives CGPRGDQPQHF.

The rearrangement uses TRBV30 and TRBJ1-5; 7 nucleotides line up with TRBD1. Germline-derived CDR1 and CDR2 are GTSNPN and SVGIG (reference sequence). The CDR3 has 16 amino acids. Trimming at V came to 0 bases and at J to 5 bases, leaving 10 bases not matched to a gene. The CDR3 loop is CAWSVEGAFRHQPQHF. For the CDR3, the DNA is TGTGCCTGGAGTGTAGAGGGGGCTTTCCGCCATCAGCCCCAGCATTTT.

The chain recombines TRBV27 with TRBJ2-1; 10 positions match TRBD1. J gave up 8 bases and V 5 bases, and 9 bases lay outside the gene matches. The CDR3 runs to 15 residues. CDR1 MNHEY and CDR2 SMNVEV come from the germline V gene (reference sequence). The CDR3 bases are TGTGCCAGCAGTCAAAGGACAGGGGGATGGTATGAGCAGTTCTTC. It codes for CASSQRTGGWYEQFF.

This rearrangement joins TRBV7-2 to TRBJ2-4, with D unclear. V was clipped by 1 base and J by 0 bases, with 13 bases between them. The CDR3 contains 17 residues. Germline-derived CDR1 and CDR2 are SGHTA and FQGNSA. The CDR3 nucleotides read TGTGCCAGCAGCTTAGTAACCTCTACCTTAGCCAAAAACATTCAGTACTTC. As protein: CASSLVTSTLAKNIQYF. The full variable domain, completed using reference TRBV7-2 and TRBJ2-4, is GAGVSQSPSNKVTEKGKDVELRCDPISGHTALYWYRQSLGQGLEFLIYFQGNSAPDKSGLPSDRFSAERTGGSVSTLTIQRTQQEDSAVYLCASSLVTSTLAKNIQYFGAGTRLSVL.

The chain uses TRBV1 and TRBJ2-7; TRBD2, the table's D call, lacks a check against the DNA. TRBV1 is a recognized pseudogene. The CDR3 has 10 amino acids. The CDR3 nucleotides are TGCACCAGCAGCCCCCCCGGGGAGTACTTC. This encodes CTSSPPGEYF.

CDR3 sequence reads: CASSLAPWGTSGNQPQHF. The CDR3 DNA reads TGTGCCAGCAGCTTAGCGCCCTGGGGTACTTCGGGCAATCAGCCCCAGCATTTT. V gene TRBV7-2 combines with J gene TRBJ1-5; D remains unclear. The germline V gene encodes CDR1 SGHTA and CDR2 FQGNSA. CDR3 length: 18 residues. Between the trimmed V and J ends, which lost 0 bases and 2 bases, there was a span of 17 bases. Drawing the rest from reference TRBV7-2 and TRBJ1-5, the complete variable domain is GAGVSQSPSNKVTEKGKDVELRCDPISGHTALYWYRQSLGQGLEFLIYFQGNSAPDKSGLPSDRFSAERTGGSVSTLTIQRTQQEDSAVYLCASSLAPWGTSGNQPQHFGDGTRLSIL.

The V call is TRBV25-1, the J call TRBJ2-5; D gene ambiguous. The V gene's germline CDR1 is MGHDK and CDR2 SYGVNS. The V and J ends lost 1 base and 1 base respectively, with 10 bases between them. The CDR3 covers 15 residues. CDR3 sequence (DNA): TGTGCCAGCAGTGAATCAATCGACGTCCAAGAGACCCAGTACTTC. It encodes CASSESIDVQETQYF.

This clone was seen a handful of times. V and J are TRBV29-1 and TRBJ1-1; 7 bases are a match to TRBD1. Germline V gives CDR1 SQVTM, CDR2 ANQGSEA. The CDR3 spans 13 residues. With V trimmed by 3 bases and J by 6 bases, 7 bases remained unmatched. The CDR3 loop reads CSVDPPGGPEAFF. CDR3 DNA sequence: TGCAGCGTTGACCCGCCAGGGGGTCCTGAAGCTTTCTTT.

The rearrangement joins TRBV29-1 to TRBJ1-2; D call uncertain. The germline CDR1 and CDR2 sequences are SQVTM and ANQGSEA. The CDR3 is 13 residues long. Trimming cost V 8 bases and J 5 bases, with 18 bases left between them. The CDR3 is CSSQELSGYGYTF. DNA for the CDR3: TGCAGCAGCCAGGAGCTATCGGGTTATGGCTACACCTTC.